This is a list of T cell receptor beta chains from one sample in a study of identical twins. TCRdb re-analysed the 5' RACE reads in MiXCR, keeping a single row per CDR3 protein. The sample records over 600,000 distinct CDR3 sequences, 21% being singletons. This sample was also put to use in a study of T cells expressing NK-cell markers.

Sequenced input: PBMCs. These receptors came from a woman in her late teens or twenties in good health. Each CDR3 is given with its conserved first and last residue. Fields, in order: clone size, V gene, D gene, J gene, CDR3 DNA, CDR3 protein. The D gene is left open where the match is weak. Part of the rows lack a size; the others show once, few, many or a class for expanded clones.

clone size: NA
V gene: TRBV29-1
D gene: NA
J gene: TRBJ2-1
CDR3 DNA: TGCAGCGTTGTTAGCCTACAAAATGAGCAGTTCTTC
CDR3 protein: CSVVSLQNEQFF

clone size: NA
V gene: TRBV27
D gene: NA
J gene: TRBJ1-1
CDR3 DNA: TGTGCCAGCAGTTCCCCGCTCGGGGGGGTCGCCCAAGCTTTCTTT
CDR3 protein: CASSSPLGGVAQAFF

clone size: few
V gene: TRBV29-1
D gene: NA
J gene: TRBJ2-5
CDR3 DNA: TGCAGCGTTCTTGGGGTCGTTGGTTGGGGCCTGGGGGAGACCCAGTACTTC
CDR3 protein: CSVLGVVGWGLGETQYF

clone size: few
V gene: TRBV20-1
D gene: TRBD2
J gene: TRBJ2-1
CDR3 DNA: TGCAGTACATTAGGGGCCGCGGGGGGGAATGAGCAGTTCTTC
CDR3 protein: CSTLGAAGGNEQFF

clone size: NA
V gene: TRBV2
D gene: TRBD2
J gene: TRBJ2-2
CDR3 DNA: TGTGCCAGCACAAGAATCGGACTAGCGGGAGGTACGAACACCGGGGAGCTGTTTTTT
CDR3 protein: CASTRIGLAGGTNTGELFF

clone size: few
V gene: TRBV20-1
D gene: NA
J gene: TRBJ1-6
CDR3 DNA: TGCAGTGCTAGAGATATCGCCCAGGGGACGAGCTCTTCACCCCTCCACTTT
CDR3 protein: CSARDIAQGTSSSPLHF

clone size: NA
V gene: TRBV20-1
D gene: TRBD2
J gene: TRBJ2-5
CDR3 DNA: TGCAGTGCTAGAGATCTGACTAGCGGGAGCTGGGAGACCCAGTACTTC
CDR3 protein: CSARDLTSGSWETQYF

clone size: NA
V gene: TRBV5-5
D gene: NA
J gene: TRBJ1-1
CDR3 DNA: TGTGCCAGCACCTCGGGGGGAACGAACACTGAAGCTTTCTTT
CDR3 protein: CASTSGGTNTEAFF

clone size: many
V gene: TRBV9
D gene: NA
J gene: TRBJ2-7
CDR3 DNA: TGTGCCAGCAGCGGGTCCCGAGGGGAGCAGTACTTC
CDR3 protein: CASSGSRGEQYF

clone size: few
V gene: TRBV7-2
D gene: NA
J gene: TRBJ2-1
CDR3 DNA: TGTGCCAGCAGCTCCCGTGCCTACAATGAGCAGTTCTTC
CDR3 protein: CASSSRAYNEQFF

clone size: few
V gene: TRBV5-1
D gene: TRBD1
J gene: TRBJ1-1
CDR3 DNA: TGCGCCAGCAGCTTGGGGGTCGGACAGGGTAAAGCGAACACTGAAGCTTTCTTT
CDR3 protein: CASSLGVGQGKANTEAFF

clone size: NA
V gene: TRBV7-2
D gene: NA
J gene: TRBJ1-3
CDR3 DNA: TGTGCCAGCAGCGTGTATGGGACATCCATCTCTGGAAACACCATATATTTT
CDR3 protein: CASSVYGTSISGNTIYF

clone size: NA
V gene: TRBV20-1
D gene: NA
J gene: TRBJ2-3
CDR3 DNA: TGCAGTGCCGAAACGGATACGCAGTATTTT
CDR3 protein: CSAETDTQYF

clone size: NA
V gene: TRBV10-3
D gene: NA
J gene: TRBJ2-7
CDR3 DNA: TGTGCCATCAGTGAGTTAACTTTCCTAAACTACGAGCAGTACTTC
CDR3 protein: CAISELTFLNYEQYF

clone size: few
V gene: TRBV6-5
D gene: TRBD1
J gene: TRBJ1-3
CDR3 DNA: TGTGCCAGCAGTTACGGAGCAGGGGGCAGAAACACCATATATTTT
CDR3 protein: CASSYGAGGRNTIYF

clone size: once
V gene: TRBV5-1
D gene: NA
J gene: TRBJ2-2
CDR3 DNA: TGCGCCAGCGGAGGCCCCGGGGATACCGGGGAGCTGTTTTTT
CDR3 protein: CASGGPGDTGELFF

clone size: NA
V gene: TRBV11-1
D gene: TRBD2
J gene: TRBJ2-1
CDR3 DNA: TGTGCCAGCAGCCTCCCTAGCGGGGTCGCTAGCTCCTACAATGAGCAGTTCTTC
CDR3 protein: CASSLPSGVASSYNEQFF

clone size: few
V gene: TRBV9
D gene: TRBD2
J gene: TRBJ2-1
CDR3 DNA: TGTGCCAGCAGCGTAAGGGCGGGGGGGCCCTACAATGAGCAGTTCTTC
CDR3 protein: CASSVRAGGPYNEQFF

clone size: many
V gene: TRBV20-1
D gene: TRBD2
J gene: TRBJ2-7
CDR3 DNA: TGCAGTGCCTCCGGGACTAGAAGATACGAGCAGTACTTC
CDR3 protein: CSASGTRRYEQYF

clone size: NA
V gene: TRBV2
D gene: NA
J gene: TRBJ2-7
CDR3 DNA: TGTGCCAACCGCCCGGGACGGAAGTTCTCCTACGAGCAGTACTTC
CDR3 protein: CANRPGRKFSYEQYF

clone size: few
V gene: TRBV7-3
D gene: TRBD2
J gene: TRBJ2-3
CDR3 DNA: TGTGCCAGCAGCTCGACTAGCGGGGGAAACACAGATACGCAGTATTTT
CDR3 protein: CASSSTSGGNTDTQYF

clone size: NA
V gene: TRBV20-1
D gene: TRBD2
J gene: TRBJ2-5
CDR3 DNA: TGCAGTGCCCCGCGACTAGCGGGGGAAGAGACCCAGTACTTC
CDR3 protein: CSAPRLAGEETQYF

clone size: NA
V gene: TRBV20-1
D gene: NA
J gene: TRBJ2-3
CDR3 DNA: TGCAGCGCCTTGCCTGAGTTTAGGACAGATACGCAGTATTTT
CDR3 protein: CSALPEFRTDTQYF

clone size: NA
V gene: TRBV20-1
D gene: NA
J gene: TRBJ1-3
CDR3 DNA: TGCAGTGCTGGGGTTCGCTCTGGAAACACCATATATTTT
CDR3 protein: CSAGVRSGNTIYF

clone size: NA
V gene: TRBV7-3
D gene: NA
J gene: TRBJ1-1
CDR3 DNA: TGTGCCAGCAGCTCCGGAGAAGAAGCTTTCTTT
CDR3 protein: CASSSGEEAFF

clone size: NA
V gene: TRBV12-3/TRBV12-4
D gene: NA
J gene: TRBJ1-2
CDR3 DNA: TGTGCCAGCAGGACCCGGACGGACGGATCGGGGCGCGGCTACACCTTC
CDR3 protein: CASRTRTDGSGRGYTF

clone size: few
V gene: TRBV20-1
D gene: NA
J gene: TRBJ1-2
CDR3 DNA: TGCAGTGCTAGATCGAGGATGGAGAACTATGGCTACACCTTC
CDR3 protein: CSARSRMENYGYTF

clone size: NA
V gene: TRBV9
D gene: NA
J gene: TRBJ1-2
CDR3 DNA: TGTGCCAGCAGCAGCCAGGGCTACACCTTC
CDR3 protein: CASSSQGYTF

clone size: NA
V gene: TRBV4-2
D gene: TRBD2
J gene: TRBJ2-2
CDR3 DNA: TGTGCCAGCAGCCAAGATTGGACTAGCGGGTACACCGGGGAGCTGTTTTTT
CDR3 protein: CASSQDWTSGYTGELFF

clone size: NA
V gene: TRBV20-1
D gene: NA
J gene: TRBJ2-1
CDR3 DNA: TGCAGTGCTAGGGACGACGGTACCTACAATGAGCAGTTCTTC
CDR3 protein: CSARDDGTYNEQFF

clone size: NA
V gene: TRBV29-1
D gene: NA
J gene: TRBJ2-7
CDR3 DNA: TGCAGCGTCGGGGGATACCGGGATTATTTATACGAGCAGTACTTC
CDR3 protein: CSVGGYRDYLYEQYF

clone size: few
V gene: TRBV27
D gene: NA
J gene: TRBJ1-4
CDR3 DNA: TGTGCCAGCAGTCCCGGAGGGATTAATGAAAAACTGTTTTTT
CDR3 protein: CASSPGGINEKLFF

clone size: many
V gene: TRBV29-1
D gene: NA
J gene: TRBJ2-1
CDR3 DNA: TGCAGCGTTGGAGGATGGGGCTTATACAATGAGCAGTTCTTC
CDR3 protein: CSVGGWGLYNEQFF

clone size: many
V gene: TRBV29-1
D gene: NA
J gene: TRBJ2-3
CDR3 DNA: TGCAGCGTTGTTGGCAGTTTGGACGGCACAGATACGCAGTATTTT
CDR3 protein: CSVVGSLDGTDTQYF

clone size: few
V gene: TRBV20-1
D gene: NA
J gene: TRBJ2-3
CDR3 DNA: TGCAGTGCTAGAGATCGGGGCTACGATACGCAGTATTTT
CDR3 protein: CSARDRGYDTQYF

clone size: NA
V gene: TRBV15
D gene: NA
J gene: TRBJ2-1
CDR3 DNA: TGTGCCACCAGCAGAGATTTGGGCTCCAATGAGCAGTTCTTC
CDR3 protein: CATSRDLGSNEQFF

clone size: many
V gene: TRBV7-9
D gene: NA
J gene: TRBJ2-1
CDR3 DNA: TGTGCCAGCAGTTCCTTGCAGGGTGAGCAGTTCTTC
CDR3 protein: CASSSLQGEQFF

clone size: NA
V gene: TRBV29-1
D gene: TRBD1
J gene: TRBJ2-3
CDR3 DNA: TGCAGCACCGGACAGGGCGCAGATACGCAGTATTTT
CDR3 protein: CSTGQGADTQYF

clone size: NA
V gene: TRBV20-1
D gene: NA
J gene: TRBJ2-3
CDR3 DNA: TGCAGTGCTAGACGTCCGGGGAATAAAGGTGGGGGCACAGATACGCAGTATTTT
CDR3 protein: CSARRPGNKGGGTDTQYF

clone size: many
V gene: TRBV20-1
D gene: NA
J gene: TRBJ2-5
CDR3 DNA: TGCAGTGCTAGCCCCACTAGCTTGGGCCGAGAGACCCAGTACTTC
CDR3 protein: CSASPTSLGRETQYF

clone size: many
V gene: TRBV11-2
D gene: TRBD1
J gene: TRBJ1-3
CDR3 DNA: TGTGCCAGCAGCTTAAAACAGGGGGCGACCGGAAACACCATATATTTT
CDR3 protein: CASSLKQGATGNTIYF

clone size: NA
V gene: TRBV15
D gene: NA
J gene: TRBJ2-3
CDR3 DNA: TGTGCCACCAGCAATGGTGGCGGAGATACGCAGTATTTT
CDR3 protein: CATSNGGGDTQYF

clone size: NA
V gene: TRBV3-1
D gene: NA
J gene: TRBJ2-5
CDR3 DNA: TGTGCCAGCAGCAGCAAAGTGTCAGTAGCGGACTACCAAGAGACCCAGTACTTC
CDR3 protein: CASSSKVSVADYQETQYF

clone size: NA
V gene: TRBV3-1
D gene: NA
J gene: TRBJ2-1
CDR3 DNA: TGTGCCAGCAGCCCCTCCCATTCGGGCAATGAGCAGTTCTTC
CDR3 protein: CASSPSHSGNEQFF

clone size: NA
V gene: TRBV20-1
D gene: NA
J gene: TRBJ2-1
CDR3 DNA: TGCAGTGCTAGATGGGCTAGCGCGATCTCCTACAATGAGCAGTTCTTC
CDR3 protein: CSARWASAISYNEQFF

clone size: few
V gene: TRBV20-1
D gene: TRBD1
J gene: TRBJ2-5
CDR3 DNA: TGCAGTGCTAATTACAGGGGGGCTTATGAGACCCAGTACTTC
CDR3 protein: CSANYRGAYETQYF

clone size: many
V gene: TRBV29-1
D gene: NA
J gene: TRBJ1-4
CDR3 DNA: TGCAGCGCTGCACTCCGGTCCTCCAGTCGTATGAAACTGTTTTTT
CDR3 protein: CSAALRSSSRMKLFF

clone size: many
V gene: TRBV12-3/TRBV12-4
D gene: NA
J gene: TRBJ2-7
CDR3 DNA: TGTGCCAGCAGTTATTCTGGGGAAAAGTACGAGCAGTACTTC
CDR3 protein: CASSYSGEKYEQYF

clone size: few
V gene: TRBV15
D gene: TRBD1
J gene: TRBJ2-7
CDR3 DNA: TGTGCCACCAGCAAGGACAGGGGGTTCGAGCAGTACTTC
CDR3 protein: CATSKDRGFEQYF

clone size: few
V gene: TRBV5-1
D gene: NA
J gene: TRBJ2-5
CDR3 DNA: TGCGCCAGCAGCTCACGGGACTCAGGCTCCCAGTACTTC
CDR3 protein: CASSSRDSGSQYF

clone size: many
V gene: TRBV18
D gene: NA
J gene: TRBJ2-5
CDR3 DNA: TGTGCCAGCAGTGACCAAGAGACCCAGTACTTC
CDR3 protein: CASSDQETQYF

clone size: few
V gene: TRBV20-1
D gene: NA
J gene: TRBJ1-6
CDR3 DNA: TGCAGTGCTAGAGATCAGGAGTGGACACCCCTCCACTTT
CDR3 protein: CSARDQEWTPLHF

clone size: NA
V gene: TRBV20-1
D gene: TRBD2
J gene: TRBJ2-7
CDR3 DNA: TGCAGTGCTAGAAGGAGCGGGAGGGCCTACGAGCAGTACTTC
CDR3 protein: CSARRSGRAYEQYF

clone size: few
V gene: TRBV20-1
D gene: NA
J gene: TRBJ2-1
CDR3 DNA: TGCAGTGCAAACCGACAGGGAGGTGAGCAGTTCTTC
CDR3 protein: CSANRQGGEQFF

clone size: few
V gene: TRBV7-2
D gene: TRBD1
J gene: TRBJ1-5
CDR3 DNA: TGTGCCAGCAGCGCCGCGGGAGGGGGCGGTCAGCCCCAGCATTTT
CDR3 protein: CASSAAGGGGQPQHF

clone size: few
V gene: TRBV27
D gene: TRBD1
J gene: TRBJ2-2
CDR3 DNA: TGTGCCAGCAGTTCCCGGGACAGGGGAGGGGTCGGGGAGCTGTTTTTT
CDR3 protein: CASSSRDRGGVGELFF